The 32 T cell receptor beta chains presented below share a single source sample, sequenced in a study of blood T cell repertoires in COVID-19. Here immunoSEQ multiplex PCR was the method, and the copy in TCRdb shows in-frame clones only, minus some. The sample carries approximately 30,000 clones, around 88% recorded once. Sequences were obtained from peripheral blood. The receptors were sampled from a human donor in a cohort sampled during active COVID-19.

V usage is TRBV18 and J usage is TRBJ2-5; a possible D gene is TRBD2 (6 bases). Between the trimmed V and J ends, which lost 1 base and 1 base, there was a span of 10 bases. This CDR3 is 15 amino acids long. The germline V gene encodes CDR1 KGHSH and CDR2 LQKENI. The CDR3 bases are TGTGCCAGCTCACCACGGGCCGGGGGCCAAGAGACCCAGTACTTC. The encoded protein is CASSPRAGGQETQYF.

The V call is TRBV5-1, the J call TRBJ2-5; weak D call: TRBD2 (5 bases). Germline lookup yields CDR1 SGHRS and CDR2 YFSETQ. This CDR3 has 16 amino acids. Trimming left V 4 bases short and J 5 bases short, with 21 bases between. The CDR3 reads CASSLEGYSLGETQYF. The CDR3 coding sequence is TGCGCCAGCAGCCTCGAGGGCTACTCCCTCGGGGAGACCCAGTACTTC.

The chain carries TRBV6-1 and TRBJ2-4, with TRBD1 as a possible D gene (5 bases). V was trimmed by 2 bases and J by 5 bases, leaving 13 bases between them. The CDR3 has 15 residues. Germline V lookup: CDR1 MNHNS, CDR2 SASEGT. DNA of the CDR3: TGTGCCAGCAGTGAAATGTGGGGCGCCGAAAACATTCAGTACTTC. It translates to CASSEMWGAENIQYF.

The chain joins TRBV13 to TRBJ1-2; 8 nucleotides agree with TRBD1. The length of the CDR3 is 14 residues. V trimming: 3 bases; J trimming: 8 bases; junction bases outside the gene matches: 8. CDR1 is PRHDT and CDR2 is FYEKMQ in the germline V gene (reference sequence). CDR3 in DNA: TGTGCCAGCAGCTTCGACAGGGGAGGAGAAGGCTACACCTTC. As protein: CASSFDRGGEGYTF.

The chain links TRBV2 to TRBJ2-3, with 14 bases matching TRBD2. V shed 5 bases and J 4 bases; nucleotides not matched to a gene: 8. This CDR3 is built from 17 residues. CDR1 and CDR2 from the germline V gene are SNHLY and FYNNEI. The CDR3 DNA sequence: TGTGCCAGCAGTAGCTGGACTAGCGGGAGGTTCGCAGATACGCAGTATTTT. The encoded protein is CASSSWTSGRFADTQYF.

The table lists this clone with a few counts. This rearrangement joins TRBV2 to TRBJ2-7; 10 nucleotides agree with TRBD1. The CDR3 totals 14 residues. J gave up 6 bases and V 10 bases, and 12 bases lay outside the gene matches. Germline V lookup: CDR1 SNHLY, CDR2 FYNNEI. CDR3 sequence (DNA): TGTGCCACCGCCGGGCGGGACAGGGGCAGCGAGCAGTACTTC. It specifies CATAGRDRGSEQYF.

CDR3 region: CASSGAGGNQPQHF. CDR3 DNA: TGTGCCAGCAGCGGAGCGGGGGGTAATCAGCCCCAGCATTTT. The chain couples TRBV7-3 to TRBJ1-5; maybe TRBD1 (5 bases). V was pared by 5 bases and J by 4 bases, with 12 bases between. The CDR3 loop spans 14 amino acids. In germline, CDR1 is SGHTA, CDR2 FQGTGA. Filled out from reference TRBV7-3 and TRBJ1-5, the complete variable domain reads GAGVSQTPSNKVTEKGKYVELRCDPISGHTALYWYRQSLGQGPEFLIYFQGTGAADDSGLPNDRFFAVRPEGSVSTLKIQRTERGDSAVYLCASSGAGGNQPQHFGDGTRLSIL.

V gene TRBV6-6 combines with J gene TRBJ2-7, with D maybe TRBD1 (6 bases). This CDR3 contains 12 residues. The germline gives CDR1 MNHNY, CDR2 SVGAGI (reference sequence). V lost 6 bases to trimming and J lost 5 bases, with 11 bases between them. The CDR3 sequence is CASSPKGDEQYF. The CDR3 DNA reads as TGTGCCAGCAGCCCTAAGGGGGACGAGCAGTACTTC.

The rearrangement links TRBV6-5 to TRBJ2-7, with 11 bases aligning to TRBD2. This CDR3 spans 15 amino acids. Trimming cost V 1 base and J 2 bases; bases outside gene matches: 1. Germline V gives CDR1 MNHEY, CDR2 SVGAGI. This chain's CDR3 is CASSYLAGGTYEQYF. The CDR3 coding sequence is TGTGCCAGCAGTTACTTAGCGGGAGGGACCTACGAGCAGTACTTC.

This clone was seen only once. The CDR3 is CASSSRQGGTEAFF. In nucleotides, the CDR3 is TGTGCCAGCAGCTCCCGCCAGGGGGGCACTGAAGCTTTCTTT. The V gene is TRBV11-2, the J gene TRBJ1-1; TRBD1 agrees at 7 bases. J lost 4 bases, V lost 4 bases, and 6 bases had no gene match. Per the germline V gene, CDR1 is SGHAT and CDR2 is FQNNGV. This CDR3 region has 14 residues.

DNA for the CDR3: TGCGCCAGCAGCTCGCAGGGGCTCTCCTACGAGCAGTACTTC. This translates into CASSSQGLSYEQYF. The chain links TRBV5-1 to TRBJ2-7, with D possibly being TRBD1 (6 bases). Trimming took 3 bases from V and 0 from J, leaving 10 bases between them. The CDR3 covers 14 residues. Germline loops: CDR1 SGHRS, CDR2 YFSETQ. The whole variable domain, filled in from reference TRBV5-1 and TRBJ2-7, reads KAGVTQTPRYLIKTRGQQVTLSCSPISGHRSVSWYQQTPGQGLQFLFEYFSETQRNKGNFPGRFSGRQFSNSRSEMNVSTLELGDSALYLCASSSQGLSYEQYFGPGTRLTVT.

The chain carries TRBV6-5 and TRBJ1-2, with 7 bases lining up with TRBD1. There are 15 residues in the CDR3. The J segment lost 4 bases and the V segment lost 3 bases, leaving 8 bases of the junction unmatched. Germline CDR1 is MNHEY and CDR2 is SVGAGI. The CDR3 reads CASSYFPGQSYGYTF. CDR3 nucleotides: TGTGCCAGCAGTTATTTTCCGGGACAGAGCTATGGCTACACCTTC.

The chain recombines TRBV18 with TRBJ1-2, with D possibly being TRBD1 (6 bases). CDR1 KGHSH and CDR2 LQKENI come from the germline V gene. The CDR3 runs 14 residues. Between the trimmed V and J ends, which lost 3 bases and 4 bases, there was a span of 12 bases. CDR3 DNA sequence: TGTGCCAGCTCACCTTTGGGGACAAGCTATGGCTACACCTTC. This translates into CASSPLGTSYGYTF.

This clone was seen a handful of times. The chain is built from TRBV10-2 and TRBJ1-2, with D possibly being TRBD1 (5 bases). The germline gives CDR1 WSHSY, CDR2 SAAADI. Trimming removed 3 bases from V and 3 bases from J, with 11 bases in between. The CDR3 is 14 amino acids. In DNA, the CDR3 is TGCGCCAGCAGTGATGGTGACAGTTACTATGGCTACACCTTC. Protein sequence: CASSDGDSYYGYTF.

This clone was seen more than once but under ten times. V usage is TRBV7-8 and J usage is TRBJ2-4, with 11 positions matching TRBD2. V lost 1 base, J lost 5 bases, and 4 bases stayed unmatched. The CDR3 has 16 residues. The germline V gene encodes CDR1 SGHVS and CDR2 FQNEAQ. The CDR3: CASSLGLTSGENIQYF. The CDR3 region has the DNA TGTGCCAGCAGCTTAGGCCTGACTAGCGGGGAAAACATTCAGTACTTC. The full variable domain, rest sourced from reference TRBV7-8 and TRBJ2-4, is GAGVSQSPRYKVAKRGQDVALRCDPISGHVSLFWYQQALGQGPEFLTYFQNEAQLDKSGLPSDRFFAERPEGSVSTLKIQRTQQEDSAVYLCASSLGLTSGENIQYFGAGTRLSVL.

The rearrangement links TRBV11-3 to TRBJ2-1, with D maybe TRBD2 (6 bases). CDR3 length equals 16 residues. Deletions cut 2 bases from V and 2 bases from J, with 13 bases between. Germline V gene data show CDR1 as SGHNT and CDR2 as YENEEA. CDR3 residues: CASSLRGGKPYNEQFF. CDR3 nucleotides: TGTGCCAGCAGCTTAAGGGGCGGGAAGCCCTACAATGAGCAGTTCTTC.

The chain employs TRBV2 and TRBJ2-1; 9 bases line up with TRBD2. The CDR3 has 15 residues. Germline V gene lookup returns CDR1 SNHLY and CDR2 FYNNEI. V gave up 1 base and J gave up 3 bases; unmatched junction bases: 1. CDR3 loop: CASSEGAGGYNEQFF. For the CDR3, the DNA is TGTGCCAGCAGTGAAGGAGCGGGGGGCTACAATGAGCAGTTCTTC.

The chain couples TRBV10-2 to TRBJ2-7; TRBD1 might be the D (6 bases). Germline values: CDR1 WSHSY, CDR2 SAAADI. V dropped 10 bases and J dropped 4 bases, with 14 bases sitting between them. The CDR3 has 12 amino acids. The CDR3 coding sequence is TGCGCCACCCGGCCAGGGGTTTACGAGCAGTACTTC. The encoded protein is CATRPGVYEQYF.

CDR3 loop: CASGTTGYQETQYF. The CDR3 nucleotides read TGTGCTAGTGGTACGACTGGTTACCAAGAGACCCAGTACTTC. V gene TRBV12-5 combines with J gene TRBJ2-5, with no clear D. CDR1 is LGHNT, CDR2 FRNRAP, per germline. CDR3 length equals 14 residues. The V and J ends lost 5 bases and 0 bases respectively, with 10 bases between them.

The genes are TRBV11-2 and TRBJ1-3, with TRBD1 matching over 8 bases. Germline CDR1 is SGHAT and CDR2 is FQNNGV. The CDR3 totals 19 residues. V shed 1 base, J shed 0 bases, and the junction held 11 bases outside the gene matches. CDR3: CASSLVGTGHPYSGNTIYF. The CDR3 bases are TGTGCCAGCAGCTTAGTCGGGACAGGCCACCCTTACTCTGGAAACACCATATATTTT.

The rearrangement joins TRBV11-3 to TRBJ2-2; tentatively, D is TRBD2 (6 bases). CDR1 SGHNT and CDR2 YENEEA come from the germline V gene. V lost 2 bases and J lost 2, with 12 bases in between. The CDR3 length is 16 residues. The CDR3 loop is CASSLISGGNTGELFF. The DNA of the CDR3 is TGTGCCAGCAGCTTAATTAGCGGAGGAAACACCGGGGAGCTGTTTTTT.

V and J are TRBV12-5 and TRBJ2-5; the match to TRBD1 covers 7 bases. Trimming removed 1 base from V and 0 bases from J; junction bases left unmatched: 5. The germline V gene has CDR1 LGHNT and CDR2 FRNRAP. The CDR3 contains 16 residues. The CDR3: CASGLGGQPYQETQYF. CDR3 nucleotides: TGTGCTAGTGGTTTGGGGGGACAGCCCTACCAAGAGACCCAGTACTTC.

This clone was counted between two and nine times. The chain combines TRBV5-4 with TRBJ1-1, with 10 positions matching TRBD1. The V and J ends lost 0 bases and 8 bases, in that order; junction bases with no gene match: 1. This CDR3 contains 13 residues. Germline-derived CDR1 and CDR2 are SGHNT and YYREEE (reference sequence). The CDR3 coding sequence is TGTGCCAGCAGCTTGGGGGGACAGGGGGAAGCTTTCTTT. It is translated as CASSLGGQGEAFF.

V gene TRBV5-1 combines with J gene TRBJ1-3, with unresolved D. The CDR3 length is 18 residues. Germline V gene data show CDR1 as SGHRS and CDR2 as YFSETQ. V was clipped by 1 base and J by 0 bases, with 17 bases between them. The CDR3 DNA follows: TGCGCCAGCAGCTTGTCGGGTCCGGGAGGCAACTCTGGAAACACCATATATTTT. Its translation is CASSLSGPGGNSGNTIYF.

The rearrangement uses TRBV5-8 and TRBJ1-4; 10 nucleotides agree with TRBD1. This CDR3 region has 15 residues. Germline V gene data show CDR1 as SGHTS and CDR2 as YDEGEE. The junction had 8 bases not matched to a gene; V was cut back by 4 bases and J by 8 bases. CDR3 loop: CASSPHGTGVEKLFF. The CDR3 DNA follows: TGTGCCAGCAGCCCCCACGGGACAGGGGTCGAAAAACTGTTTTTT.

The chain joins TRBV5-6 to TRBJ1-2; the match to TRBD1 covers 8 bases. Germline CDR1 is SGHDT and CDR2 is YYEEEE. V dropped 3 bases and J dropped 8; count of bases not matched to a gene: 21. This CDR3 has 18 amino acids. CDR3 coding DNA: TGTGCCAGCAGCTCCCCCCCAGGGGGCGACCCCCTTAAAGACGGCTACACCTTC. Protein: CASSSPPGGDPLKDGYTF. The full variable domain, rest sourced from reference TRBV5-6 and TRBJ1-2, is DAGVTQSPTHLIKTRGQQVTLRCSPKSGHDTVSWYQQALGQGPQFIFQYYEEEERQRGNFPDRFSGHQFPNYSSELNVNALLLGDSALYLCASSSPPGGDPLKDGYTFGSGTRLTVV.

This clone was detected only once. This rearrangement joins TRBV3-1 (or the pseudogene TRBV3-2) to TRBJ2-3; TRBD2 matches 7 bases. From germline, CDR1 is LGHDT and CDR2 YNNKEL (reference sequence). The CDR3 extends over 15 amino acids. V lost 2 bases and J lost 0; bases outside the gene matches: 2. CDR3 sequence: CASSQLSGSTDTQYF. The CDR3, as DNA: TGTGCCAGCAGCCAACTTAGCGGGAGCACAGATACGCAGTATTTT.

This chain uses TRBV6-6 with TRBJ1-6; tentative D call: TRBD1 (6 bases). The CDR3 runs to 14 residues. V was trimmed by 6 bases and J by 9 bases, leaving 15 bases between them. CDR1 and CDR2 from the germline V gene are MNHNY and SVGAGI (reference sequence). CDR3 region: CASSGGRRGSPLHF. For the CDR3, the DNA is TGTGCCAGCAGCGGGGGGCGGAGAGGTTCACCCCTCCACTTT.

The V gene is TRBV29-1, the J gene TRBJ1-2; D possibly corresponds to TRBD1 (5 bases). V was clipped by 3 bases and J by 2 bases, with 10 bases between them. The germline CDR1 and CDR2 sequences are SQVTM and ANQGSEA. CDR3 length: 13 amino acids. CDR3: CSVERGGNYGYTF. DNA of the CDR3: TGCAGCGTTGAGCGGGGGGGGAACTATGGCTACACCTTC.

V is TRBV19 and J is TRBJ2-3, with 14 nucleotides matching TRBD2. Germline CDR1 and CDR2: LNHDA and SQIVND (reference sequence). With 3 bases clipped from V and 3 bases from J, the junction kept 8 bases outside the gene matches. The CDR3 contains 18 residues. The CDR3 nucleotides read TGTGCCAGTAGTATCAGCGTGACTAGCGGGAGGGCAACAGATACGCAGTATTTT. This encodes CASSISVTSGRATDTQYF.

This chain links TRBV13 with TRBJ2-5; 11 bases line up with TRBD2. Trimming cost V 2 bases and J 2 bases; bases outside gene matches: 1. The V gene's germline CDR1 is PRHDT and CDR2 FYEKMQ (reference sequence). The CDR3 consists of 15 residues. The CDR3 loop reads CASSLRLAGQETQYF. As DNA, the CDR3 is TGTGCCAGCAGCTTACGACTAGCGGGACAAGAGACCCAGTACTTC.

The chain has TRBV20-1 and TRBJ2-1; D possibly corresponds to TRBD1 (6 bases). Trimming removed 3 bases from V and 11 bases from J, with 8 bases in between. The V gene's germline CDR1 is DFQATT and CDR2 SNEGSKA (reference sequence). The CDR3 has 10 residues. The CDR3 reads CSASDRQQFF. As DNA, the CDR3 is TGCAGTGCTAGCGACAGGCAGCAGTTCTTC.